The present entry profiles one T cell receptor beta chain with its context. The record originates from a study of spatial heterogeneity in lung cancer. Study context: The donors, more than 55 patients with untreated early-stage non-small cell lung cancer, provided the samples.

This CDR3 comprises 12 residues. Trimming shortened V by 3 bases and J by 3 bases, and 6 bases separated the two germline ends. Per the germline V gene, CDR1 is GTSNPN and CDR2 is SVGIG (reference sequence). On each TCR cDNA molecule, a unique molecular identifier was present. TCRdb independently ran MiXCR on the 5' RACE reads; one entry per CDR3 protein. The sample contains roughly 99,000 distinct CDR3 sequences, just under 20% of which appear only once. The time point here: blood at routine non-recurrence follow-up after resection. No cell sorting; template was whole RNA from tumor, lung tissue or PBMC.

This clonotype was obtained from a male donor with early-stage non-small cell lung cancer. Sequences were derived from PBMCs, sampled at follow-up. The chain couples TRBV30 to TRBJ2-1; D not resolved. The CDR3 DNA sequence: TGTGCCTGGAGGTACAACTACAATGAGCAGTTCTTC. Its translation is CAWRYNYNEQFF. The whole variable domain, remainder taken from reference TRBV30 and TRBJ2-1, is SQTIHQWPATLVQPVGSPLSLECTVEGTSNPNLYWYRQAAGRGLQLLFYSVGIGQISSEVPQNLSASRPQDRQFILSSKKLLLSDSGFYLCAWRYNYNEQFFGPGTRLTVL.